This T cell receptor (beta chain) was captured in a study of shared clonotypes between healthy human individuals. The CDR3 sequence is 15 residues long. Per the germline V gene, CDR1 is SGHAT and CDR2 is FQNNGV. Trimming took off 3 bases at V and 0 bases at J, with 11 bases between the two ends. Sequencing was performed with immunoSEQ multiplex PCR; in TCRdb, only in-frame clones are kept and a portion is missing. The data contain 1.6 million or so clones, approximately 98.5% of them singletons. This TCR was recovered from a man aged 25-45 years in good health. The sample consisted of naive CD4+ T cells sorted from blood. Documented subset: CD45RA+ positively selected. The V and J genes are TRBV11-2 and TRBJ2-5; D ambiguous. This CDR3 is CASSFGSLYQETQYF. The CDR3 coding sequence is TGTGCCAGCAGCTTCGGCAGCCTCTACCAAGAGACCCAGTACTTC.